The source of this T cell receptor (beta chain) is a study of cytomegalovirus exposure and HLA in healthy donors. Background on the study: Around 180 million T cells yielded over 90 million unique TCR beta sequences in earlier analysis.

Of note for this clone: As yet, its antigen is unknown.

The study, taken as a whole, reports: The listing of roughly 160 TCR beta chains classed them as cytomegalovirus-associated. Later work showed greater clonal expansion in HLA-associated TCR beta chains than in equally common others. TRBV6-2, TRBV6-3 and some other V segments were excluded as indistinguishable.

13 Jbeta primers and 60 Vbeta primers were used for the PCR. Profiling relied on immunoSEQ multiplex PCR, and the TCRdb table lists in-frame clones only, not all of them. This table has around 150,000 clones, approximately 80% appearing once. The V gene lost 1 base and the J gene lost 5 bases, with 8 bases spanning the gap. Germline assignment: CDR1 SEHNR and CDR2 FQNEAQ (reference sequence). This CDR3 contains 13 residues. This chain joins TRBV7-9 and TRBJ1-2; D unclear. The receptor was isolated from a male donor in good health and CMV-seropositive. The sample consisted of PBMCs. CDR3 in amino acids: CASSLGTMYGYTF. The CDR3 DNA sequence: TGTGCCAGCAGCTTAGGAACTATGTATGGCTACACCTTC.